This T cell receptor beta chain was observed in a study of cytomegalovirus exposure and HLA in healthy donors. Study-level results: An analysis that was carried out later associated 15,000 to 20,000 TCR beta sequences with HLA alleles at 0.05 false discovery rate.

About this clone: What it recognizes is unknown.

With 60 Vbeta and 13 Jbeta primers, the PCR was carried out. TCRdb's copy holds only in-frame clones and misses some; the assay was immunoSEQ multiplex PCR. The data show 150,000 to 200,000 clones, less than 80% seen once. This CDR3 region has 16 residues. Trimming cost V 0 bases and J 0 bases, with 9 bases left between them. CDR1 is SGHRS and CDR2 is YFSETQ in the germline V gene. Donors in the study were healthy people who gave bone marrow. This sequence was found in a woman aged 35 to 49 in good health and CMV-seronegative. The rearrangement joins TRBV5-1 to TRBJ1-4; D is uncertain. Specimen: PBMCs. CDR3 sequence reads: CASSLAPTTTNEKLFF. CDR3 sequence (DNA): TGCGCCAGCAGCTTGGCCCCGACAACAACTAATGAAAAACTGTTTTTT.